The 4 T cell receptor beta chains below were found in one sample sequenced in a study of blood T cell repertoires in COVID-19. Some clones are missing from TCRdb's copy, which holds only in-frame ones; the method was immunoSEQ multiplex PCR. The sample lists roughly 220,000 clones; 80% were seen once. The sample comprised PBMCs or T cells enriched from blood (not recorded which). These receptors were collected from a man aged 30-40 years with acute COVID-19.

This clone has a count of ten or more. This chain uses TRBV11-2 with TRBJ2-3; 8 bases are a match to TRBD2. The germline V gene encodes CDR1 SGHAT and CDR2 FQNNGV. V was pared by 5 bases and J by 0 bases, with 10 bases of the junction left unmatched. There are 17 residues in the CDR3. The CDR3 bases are TGTGCCAGCAGCGAAGGTGTGGCGGGGGGAAGCACAGATACGCAGTATTTT. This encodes CASSEGVAGGSTDTQYF.

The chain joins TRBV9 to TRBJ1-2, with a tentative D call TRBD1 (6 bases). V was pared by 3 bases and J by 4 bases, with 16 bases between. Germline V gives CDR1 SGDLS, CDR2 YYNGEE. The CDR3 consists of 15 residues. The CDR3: CASSASAGGSYGYTF. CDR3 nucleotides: TGTGCCAGCAGCGCTTCAGCGGGGGGCAGCTATGGCTACACCTTC.

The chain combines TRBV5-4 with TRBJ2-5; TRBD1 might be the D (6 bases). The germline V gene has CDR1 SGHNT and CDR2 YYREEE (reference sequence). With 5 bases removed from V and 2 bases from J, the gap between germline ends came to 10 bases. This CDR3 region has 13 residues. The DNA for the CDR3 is TGTGCCAGCAGAAAGCAGGGGCAAGAGACCCAGTACTTC. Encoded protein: CASRKQGQETQYF.

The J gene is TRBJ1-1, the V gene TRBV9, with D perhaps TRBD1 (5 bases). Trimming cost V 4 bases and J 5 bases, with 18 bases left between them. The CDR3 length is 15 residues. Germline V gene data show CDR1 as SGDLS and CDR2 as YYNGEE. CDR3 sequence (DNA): TGTGCCAGCAGCACGGAAGAACTCGGGGGGACTGAAGCTTTCTTT. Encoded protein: CASSTEELGGTEAFF.